A single sample is the source of the 7 T cell receptor beta chains below, sequenced in a study of regulatory T cells in long-lasting Graves disease. Relying on iRepertoire HTBI primers and Arm-PCR of CDR3 regions, the team built TCR beta libraries. Each CDR3 protein is one row after TCRdb ran MiXCR on the multiplex PCR reads. The data show hundreds of thousands of distinct CDR3 sequences, 20% to 25% seen once. Time point reported: persistent/refractory GD, antithyroid drugs over 5 years with positive TRAb. The TCR library was made from RNA extracted from PBMCs. The sample in question was peripheral blood mononuclear cells (PBMCs), obtained when the disease was refractory, from a patient treated with antithyroid drugs. Every receptor here comes from a female donor with Graves disease.

This clonotype was seen only a few times. This chain links TRBV6-5 with TRBJ2-1, with a possible D match to TRBD2 (5 bases). V was trimmed by 4 bases and J by 6 bases, leaving 13 bases between them. The V gene's germline CDR1 is MNHEY and CDR2 SVGAGI. The CDR3 extends over 14 amino acids. CDR3 DNA sequence: TGTGCCAGCAGTTTCCTAGGGCGGGCCAATGAGCAGTTCTTC. It codes for CASSFLGRANEQFF.

The J gene is TRBJ2-7, the V gene TRBV7-9; no firm D call. The V end lost 3 bases, the J end lost 8 bases, and 17 bases lay between the germline ends. The CDR3 has 14 residues. Germline assignment: CDR1 SEHNR and CDR2 FQNEAQ (reference sequence). The CDR3 region has the DNA TGTGCCAGCAGCTTCCTCCGGGCTATTTTAAAGCAGTACTTC. Translated: CASSFLRAILKQYF.

This clonotype turned up a few times. J is TRBJ2-5 and V is TRBV9, with a possible D match to TRBD1 (5 bases). This CDR3 has 15 residues. The V gene's germline CDR1 is SGDLS and CDR2 YYNGEE. V was trimmed by 0 bases and J by 5 bases, leaving 14 bases between them. For the CDR3, the DNA is TGTGCCAGCAGCGTAGAAGGGGCGCCCAGGGAGACCCAGTACTTC. Its translation: CASSVEGAPRETQYF.

V is TRBV19 and J is TRBJ2-7; D is ambiguous. V shed 7 bases and J shed 2 bases, with 12 bases lying between them. CDR3 size: 13 residues. Germline assignment: CDR1 LNHDA and CDR2 SQIVND (reference sequence). This CDR3 is CASTPPPPYEQYF. The DNA of the CDR3 is TGTGCCAGTACTCCTCCCCCCCCCTACGAGCAGTACTTC. The complete variable domain, with remaining parts taken from reference TRBV19 and TRBJ2-7, reads DGGITQSPKYLFRKEGQNVTLSCEQNLNHDAMYWYRQDPGQGLRLIYYSQIVNDFQKGDIAEGYSVSREKKESFPLTVTSAQKNPTAFYLCASTPPPPYEQYFGPGTRLTVT.

V is TRBV7-3 and J is TRBJ2-3; the D call may be TRBD1 or TRBD2 (6 bases each). V was pared by 4 bases and J by 3 bases, with 14 bases between. CDR1 is SGHTA and CDR2 is FQGTGA in the germline V gene. CDR3 length: 15 residues. In nucleotides, the CDR3 is TGTGCCAGCAGCTCCCCCGGGGGCGAAACAGATACGCAGTATTTT. As protein: CASSSPGGETDTQYF.

This clonotype turned up a few times. This chain uses TRBV29-1 with TRBJ1-3; no reliable D call. Germline CDR1 SQVTM, CDR2 ANQGSEA. Deletions cut 4 bases from V and 0 bases from J, with 19 bases between. The CDR3 is 17 residues long. CDR3 loop: CSVVLIWVDSSGNTIYF. The CDR3 coding sequence is TGCAGCGTTGTTTTAATATGGGTTGACTCCTCTGGAAACACCATATATTTT.

This chain connects TRBV29-1 to TRBJ2-1, with D perhaps matching TRBD2 (6 bases). The CDR3 contains 13 residues. Germline CDR1 SQVTM, CDR2 ANQGSEA. Trimming removed 7 bases at V and 6 bases at J, with 16 bases between. The CDR3 region has the DNA TGCAGCGCCGCTGTACAAGCGGGCAATGAGCAGTTCTTC. It yields the protein CSAAVQAGNEQFF.